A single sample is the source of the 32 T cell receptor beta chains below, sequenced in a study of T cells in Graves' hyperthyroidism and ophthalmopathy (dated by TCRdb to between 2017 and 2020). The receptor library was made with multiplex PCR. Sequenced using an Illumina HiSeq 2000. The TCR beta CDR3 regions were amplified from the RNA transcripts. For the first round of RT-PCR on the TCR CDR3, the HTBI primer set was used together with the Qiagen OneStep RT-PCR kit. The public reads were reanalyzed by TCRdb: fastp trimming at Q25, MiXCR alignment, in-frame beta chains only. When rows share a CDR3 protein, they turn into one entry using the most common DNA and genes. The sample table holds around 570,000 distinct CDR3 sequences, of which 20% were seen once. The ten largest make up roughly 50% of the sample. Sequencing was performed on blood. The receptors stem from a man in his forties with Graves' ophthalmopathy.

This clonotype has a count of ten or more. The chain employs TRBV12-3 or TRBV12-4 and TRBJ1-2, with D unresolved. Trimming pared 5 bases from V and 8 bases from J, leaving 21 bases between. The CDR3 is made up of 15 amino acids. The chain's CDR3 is CASSLKVGRKTGYTF. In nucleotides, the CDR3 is TGTGCCAGCAGTCTTAAGGTGGGCCGGAAGACGGGCTACACCTTC.

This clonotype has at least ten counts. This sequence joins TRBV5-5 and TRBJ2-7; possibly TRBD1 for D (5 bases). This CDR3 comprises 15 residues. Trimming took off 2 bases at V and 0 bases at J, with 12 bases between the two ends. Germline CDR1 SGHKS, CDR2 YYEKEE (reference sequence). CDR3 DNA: TGTGCCAGCAGCTTCAAGGGGATTAGCTCCTACGAGCAGTACTTC. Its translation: CASSFKGISSYEQYF.

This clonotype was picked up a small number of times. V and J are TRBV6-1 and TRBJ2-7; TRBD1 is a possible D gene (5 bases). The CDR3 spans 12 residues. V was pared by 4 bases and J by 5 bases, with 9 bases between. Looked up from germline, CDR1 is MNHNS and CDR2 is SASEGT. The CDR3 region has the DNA TGTGCCAGCAGTGCAGGGTTCCACGAGCAGTACTTC. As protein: CASSAGFHEQYF.

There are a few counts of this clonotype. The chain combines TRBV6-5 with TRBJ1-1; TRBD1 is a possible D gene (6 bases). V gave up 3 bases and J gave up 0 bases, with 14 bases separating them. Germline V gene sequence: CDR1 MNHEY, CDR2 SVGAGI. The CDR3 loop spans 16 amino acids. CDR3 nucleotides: TGTGCCAGCAGTTATGGACCGACAGGAATGAACACTGAAGCTTTCTTT. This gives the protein CASSYGPTGMNTEAFF.

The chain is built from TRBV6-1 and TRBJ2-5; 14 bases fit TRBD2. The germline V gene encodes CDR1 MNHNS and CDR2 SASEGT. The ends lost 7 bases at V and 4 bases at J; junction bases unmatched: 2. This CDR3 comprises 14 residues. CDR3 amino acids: CASKTSGRGETQYF. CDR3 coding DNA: TGTGCCAGCAAGACTAGCGGGAGGGGAGAGACCCAGTACTTC.

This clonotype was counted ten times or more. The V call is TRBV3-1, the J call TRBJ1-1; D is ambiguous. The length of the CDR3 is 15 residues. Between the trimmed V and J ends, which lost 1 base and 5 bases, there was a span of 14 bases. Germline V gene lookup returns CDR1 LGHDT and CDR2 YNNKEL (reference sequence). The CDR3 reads CASSQGKGFRTEAFF. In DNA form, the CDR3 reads TGTGCCAGCAGCCAAGGGAAGGGCTTTAGGACTGAAGCTTTCTTT.

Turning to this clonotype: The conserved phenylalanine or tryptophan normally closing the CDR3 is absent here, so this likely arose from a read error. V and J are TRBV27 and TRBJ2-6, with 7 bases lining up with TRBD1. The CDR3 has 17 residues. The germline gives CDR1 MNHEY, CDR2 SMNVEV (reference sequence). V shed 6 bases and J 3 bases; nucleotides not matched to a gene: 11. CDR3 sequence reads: CASSAETGSGGANVLTL. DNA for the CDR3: TGTGCCAGCAGCGCTGAGACAGGGTCTGGTGGGGCCAACGTCCTGACTCTC.

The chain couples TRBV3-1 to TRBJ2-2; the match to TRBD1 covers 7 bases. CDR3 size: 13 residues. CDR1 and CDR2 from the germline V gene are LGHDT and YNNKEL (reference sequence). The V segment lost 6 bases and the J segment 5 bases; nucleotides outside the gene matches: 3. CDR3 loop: CASRSQGTGELFF. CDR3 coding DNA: TGTGCCAGCAGATCACAGGGGACCGGGGAGCTGTTTTTT. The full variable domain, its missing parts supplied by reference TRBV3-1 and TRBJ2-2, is DTAVSQTPKYLVTQMGNDKSIKCEQNLGHDTMYWYKQDSKKFLKIMFSYNNKELIINETVPNRFSPKSPDKAHLNLHINSLELGDSAVYFCASRSQGTGELFFGEGSRLTVL.

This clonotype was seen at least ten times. The CDR3: CASSQITGANEKLFF. In DNA, the CDR3 is TGTGCCAGCAGCCAAATCACGGGAGCAAATGAAAAACTGTTTTTT. This chain links TRBV3-1 with TRBJ1-4; D is undetermined. Germline CDR1 and CDR2: LGHDT and YNNKEL (reference sequence). The CDR3 has 15 residues. Trimming removed 2 bases from V and 5 bases from J, with 12 bases in between.

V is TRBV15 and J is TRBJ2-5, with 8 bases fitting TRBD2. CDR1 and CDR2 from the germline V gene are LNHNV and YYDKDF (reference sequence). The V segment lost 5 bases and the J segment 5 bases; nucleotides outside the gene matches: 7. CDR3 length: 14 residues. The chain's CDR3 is CATSAGGSKETQYF. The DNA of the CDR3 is TGTGCCACCAGCGCGGGGGGTAGTAAGGAGACCCAGTACTTC.

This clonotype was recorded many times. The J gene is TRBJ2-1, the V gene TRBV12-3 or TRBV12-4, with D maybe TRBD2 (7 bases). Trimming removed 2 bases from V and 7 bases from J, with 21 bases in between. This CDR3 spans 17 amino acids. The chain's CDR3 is CASSLRAFGGGGNEQFF. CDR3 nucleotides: TGTGCCAGCAGTTTAAGGGCCTTTGGGGGAGGGGGGAATGAGCAGTTCTTC.

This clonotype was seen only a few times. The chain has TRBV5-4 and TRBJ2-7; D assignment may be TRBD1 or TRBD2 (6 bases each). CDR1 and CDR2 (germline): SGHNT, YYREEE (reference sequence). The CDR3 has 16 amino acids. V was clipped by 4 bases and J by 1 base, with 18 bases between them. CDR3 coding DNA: TGTGCCAGCAGCCCGGACGCGGGGACAAGGTCCTACGAGCAGTACTTC. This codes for CASSPDAGTRSYEQYF.

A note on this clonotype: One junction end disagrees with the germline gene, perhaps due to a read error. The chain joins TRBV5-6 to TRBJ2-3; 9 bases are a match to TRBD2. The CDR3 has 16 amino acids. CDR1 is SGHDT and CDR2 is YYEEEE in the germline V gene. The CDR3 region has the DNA TGTGCCGGCAGCTTGGACCGCGGGGGGGGTAGAAATATGCAGTATTTT. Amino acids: CAGSLDRGGGRNMQYF. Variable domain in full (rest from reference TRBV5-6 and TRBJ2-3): DAGVTQSPTHLIKTRGQQVTLRCSPKSGHDTVSWYQQALGQGPQFIFQYYEEEERQRGNFPDRFSGHQFPNYSSELNVNALLLGDSALYLCAGSLDRGGGRNMQYFGPGTRLTVL.

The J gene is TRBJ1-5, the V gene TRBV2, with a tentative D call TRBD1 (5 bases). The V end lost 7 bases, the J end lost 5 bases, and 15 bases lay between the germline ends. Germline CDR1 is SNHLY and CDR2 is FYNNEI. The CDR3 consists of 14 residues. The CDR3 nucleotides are TGTGCCAGCAAGTTCTTGGGGGTCGATCAGCCCCAGCATTTT. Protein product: CASKFLGVDQPQHF.

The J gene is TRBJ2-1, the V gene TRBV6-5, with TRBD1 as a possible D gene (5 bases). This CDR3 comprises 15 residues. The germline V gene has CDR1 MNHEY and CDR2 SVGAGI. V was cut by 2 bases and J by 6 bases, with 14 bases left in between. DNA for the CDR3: TGTGCCAGCAGTTACGCACAGGATTCCCCCAATGAGCAGTTCTTC. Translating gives CASSYAQDSPNEQFF.

CDR3 amino acids: CASSEYRTGSSYEQYF. CDR3 in DNA: TGTGCCAGCAGTGAATATAGGACAGGGTCCTCTTACGAGCAGTACTTC. The chain uses TRBV6-1 and TRBJ2-7; TRBD1 matches 8 bases. With V trimmed by 2 bases and J by 4 bases, 10 bases remained unmatched. The CDR3 totals 16 residues. Germline V gene lookup returns CDR1 MNHNS and CDR2 SASEGT.

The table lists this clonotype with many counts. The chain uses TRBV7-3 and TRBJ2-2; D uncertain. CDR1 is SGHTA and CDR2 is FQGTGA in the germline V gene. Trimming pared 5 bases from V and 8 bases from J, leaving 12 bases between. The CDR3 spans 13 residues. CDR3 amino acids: CASSPIGSGELFF. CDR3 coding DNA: TGTGCCAGCAGCCCGATCGGGTCAGGGGAGCTGTTTTTT.

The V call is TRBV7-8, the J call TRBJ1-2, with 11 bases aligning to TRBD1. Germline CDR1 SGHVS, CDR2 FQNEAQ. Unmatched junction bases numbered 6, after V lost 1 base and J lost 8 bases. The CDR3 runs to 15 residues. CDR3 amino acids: CASSLVGTGGAGYTF. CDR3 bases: TGTGCCAGCAGCTTAGTTGGGACAGGGGGTGCCGGCTACACCTTC.

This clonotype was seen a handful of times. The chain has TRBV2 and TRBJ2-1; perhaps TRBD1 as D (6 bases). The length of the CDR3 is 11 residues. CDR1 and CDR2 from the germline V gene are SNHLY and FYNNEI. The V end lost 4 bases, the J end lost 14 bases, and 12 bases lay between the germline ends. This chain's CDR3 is CASSARQEEFF. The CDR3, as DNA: TGTGCCAGCAGTGCCCGACAGGAGGAGTTCTTC.

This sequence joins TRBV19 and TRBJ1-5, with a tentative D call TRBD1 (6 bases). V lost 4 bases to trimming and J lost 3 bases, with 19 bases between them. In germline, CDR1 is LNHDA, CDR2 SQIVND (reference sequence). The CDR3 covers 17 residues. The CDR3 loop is CASSKSLTGNYNQPQHF. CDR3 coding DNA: TGTGCCAGTAGTAAAAGCTTAACAGGGAACTACAATCAGCCCCAGCATTTT. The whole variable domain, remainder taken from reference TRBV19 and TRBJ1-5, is DGGITQSPKYLFRKEGQNVTLSCEQNLNHDAMYWYRQDPGQGLRLIYYSQIVNDFQKGDIAEGYSVSREKKESFPLTVTSAQKNPTAFYLCASSKSLTGNYNQPQHFGDGTRLSIL.

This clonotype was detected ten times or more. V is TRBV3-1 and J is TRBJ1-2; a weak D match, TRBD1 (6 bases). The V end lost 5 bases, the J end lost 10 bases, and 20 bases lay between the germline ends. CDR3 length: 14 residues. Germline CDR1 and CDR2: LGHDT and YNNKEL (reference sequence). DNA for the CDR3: TGTGCCAGCAGCGCTCGGGGCCTACAGGGCGACTACACCTTC. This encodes CASSARGLQGDYTF.

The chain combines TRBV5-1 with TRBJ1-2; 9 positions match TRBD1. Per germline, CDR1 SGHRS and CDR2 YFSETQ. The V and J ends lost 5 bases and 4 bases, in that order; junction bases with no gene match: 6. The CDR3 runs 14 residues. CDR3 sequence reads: CASRRGQGSYGYTF. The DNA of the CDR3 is TGCGCCAGCAGGAGGGGACAGGGATCCTATGGCTACACCTTC.

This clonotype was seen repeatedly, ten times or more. CDR3: CASSALGFSYNEQFF. CDR3 sequence (DNA): TGTGCCAGCAGCGCCTTAGGGTTCTCCTACAATGAGCAGTTCTTC. The V call is TRBV2, the J call TRBJ2-1; no firm D call. Germline V gene sequence: CDR1 SNHLY, CDR2 FYNNEI. This CDR3 spans 15 amino acids. Deletions cut 6 bases from V and 0 bases from J, with 12 bases between.

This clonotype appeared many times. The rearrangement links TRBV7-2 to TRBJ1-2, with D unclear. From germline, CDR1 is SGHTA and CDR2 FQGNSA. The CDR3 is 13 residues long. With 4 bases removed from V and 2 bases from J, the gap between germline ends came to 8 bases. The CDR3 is CASSSHRNYGYTF. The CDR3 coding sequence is TGTGCCAGCAGCTCCCACAGAAACTATGGCTACACCTTC.

The CDR3 is CASSLTGEGQETQYF. CDR3 DNA: TGCGCCAGCAGCTTGACAGGGGAGGGCCAAGAGACCCAGTACTTC. The chain carries TRBV5-1 and TRBJ2-5, with D perhaps matching TRBD1 or TRBD2 (7 bases each). CDR1 is SGHRS and CDR2 is YFSETQ in the germline V gene. V was shortened by 1 base and J by 1 base, with 11 bases between the two germline ends. The CDR3 consists of 15 residues.

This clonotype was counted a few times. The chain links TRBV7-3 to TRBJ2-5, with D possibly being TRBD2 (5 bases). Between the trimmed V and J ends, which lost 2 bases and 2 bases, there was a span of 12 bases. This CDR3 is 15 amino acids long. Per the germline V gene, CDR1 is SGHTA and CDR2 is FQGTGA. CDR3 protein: CASSLRAGGQETQYF. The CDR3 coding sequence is TGTGCCAGCAGCTTACGAGCTGGAGGTCAAGAGACCCAGTACTTC.

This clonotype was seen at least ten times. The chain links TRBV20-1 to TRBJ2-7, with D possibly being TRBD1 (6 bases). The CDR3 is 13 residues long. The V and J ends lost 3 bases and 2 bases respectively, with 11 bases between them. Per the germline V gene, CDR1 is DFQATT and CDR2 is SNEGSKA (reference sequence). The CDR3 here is CSASTGSAYEQYF. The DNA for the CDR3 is TGCAGTGCTAGTACAGGGAGTGCCTACGAGCAGTACTTC.

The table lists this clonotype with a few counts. The CDR3 protein is CSARGDRGNTNTIYF. For the CDR3, the DNA is TGCAGTGCTAGAGGCGACAGGGGGAATACGAACACCATATATTTT. The chain has TRBV20-1 and TRBJ1-3; TRBD1 agrees at 9 bases. Germline V gene data show CDR1 as DFQATT and CDR2 as SNEGSKA (reference sequence). V lost 1 base to trimming and J lost 7 bases; unmatched junction nucleotides: 8. The CDR3 spans 15 residues.

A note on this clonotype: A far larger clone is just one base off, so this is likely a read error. CDR3 nucleotides: TGTGCCAGCAGTTTACAGGGGTGTGGCTACACCTTC. It is translated as CASSLQGCGYTF. The V and J genes are TRBV27 and TRBJ1-2, with D perhaps TRBD1 (6 bases). The V end was cut by 2 bases, the J end by 7 bases, with 8 bases between. Germline CDR1 reads MNHEY; CDR2 reads SMNVEV (reference sequence). The CDR3 has 12 amino acids.

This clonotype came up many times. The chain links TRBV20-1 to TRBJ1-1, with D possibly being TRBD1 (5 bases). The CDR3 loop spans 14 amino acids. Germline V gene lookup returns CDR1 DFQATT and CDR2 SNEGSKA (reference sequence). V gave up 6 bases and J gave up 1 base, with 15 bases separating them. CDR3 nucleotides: TGCAGTGCCAACAGCCACGGGGCGAACACTGAAGCTTTCTTT. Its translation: CSANSHGANTEAFF.

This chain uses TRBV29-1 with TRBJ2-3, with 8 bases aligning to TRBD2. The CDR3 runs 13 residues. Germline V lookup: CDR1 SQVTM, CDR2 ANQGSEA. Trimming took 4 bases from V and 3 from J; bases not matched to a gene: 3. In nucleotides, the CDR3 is TGCAGCGTTGTGGGCGGGAGGACAGATACGCAGTATTTT. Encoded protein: CSVVGGRTDTQYF.

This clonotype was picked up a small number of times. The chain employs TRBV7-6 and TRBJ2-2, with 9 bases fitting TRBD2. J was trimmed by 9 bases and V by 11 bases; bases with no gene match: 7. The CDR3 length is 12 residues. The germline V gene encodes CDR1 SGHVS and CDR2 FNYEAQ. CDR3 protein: CAVRLAGWELFF. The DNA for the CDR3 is TGTGCCGTACGCCTAGCGGGATGGGAGCTGTTTTTT.